This TCR beta chain stems from a study of CD8 T cells in Susac syndrome. Study details: When their blood was taken, patients with Susac syndrome were therapy-naive, taking corticosteroids, or taking intravenous immunoglobulin alone.

Germline CDR1 is DFQATT and CDR2 is SNEGSKA (reference sequence). The V and J ends lost 3 bases and 2 bases respectively, with 9 bases between them. This CDR3 comprises 13 residues. Reverse transcription used roughly 0.45 to 1 ug RNA and random hexamers. A multiplex approach, immunoSEQ multiplex PCR, amplified TCR beta CDR3 across 54 Vbeta and 13 Jbeta. TCRdb reprocessed the immunoSEQ multiplex PCR reads via MiXCR and lists one record per CDR3 protein. This repertoire shows some 210,000 distinct CDR3 sequences, 94% found once; its top ten account for roughly 0.14%. The receptor was derived from a human donor with Susac syndrome. The sample taken for sequencing was CD4+ T cells from PBMCs. The genes are TRBV20-1 and TRBJ2-3; D may correspond to TRBD1 or TRBD2 (6 bases each). CDR3 in DNA: TGCAGTGCTAGGCGGGACAACACAGATACGCAGTATTTT. Translation: CSARRDNTDTQYF.